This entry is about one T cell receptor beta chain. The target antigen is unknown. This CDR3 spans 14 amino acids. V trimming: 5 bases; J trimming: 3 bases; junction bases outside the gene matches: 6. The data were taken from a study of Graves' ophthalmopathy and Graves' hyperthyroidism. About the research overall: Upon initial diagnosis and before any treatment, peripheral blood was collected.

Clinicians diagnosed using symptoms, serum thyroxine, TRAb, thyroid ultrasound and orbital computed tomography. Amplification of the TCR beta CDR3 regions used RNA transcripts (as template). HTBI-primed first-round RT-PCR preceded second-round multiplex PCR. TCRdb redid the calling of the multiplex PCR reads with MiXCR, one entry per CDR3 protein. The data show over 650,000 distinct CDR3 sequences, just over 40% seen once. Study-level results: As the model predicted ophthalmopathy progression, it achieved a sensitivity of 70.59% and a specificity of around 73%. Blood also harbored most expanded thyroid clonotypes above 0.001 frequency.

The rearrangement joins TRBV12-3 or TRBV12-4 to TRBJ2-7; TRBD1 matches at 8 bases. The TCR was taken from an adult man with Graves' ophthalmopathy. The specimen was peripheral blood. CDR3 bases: TGTGCCAGCAGTCCCCCGGGACAGGTCTACGAGCAGTACTTC. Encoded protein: CASSPPGQVYEQYF.